A selection of T cell receptor beta chains follows, all from one sample in a study of cytomegalovirus exposure and HLA in healthy donors. Repertoires were generated with immunoSEQ multiplex PCR, while TCRdb's copy carries only in-frame clones and drops some. Of 150,000 or so clones listed, 78% are singletons. Sequenced input: PBMCs. These receptors were taken from a woman aged 45-65 years in good health and CMV-seropositive. Both conserved end residues are trimmed from each CDR3.

TRBV2,TRBJ1-5,ASSEGGTGFQPQH
TRBV2,TRBJ1-2,ASKGATGIYGYT
TRBV4-2,TRBJ2-2,ASSQEVGLAAKDGVEELF
TRBV6-6,TRBJ2-5,ASSYSRQGETQY
TRBV7-2,TRBJ2-7,ASSLPGFEQY
TRBV7-2,TRBJ1-6,ASSSGAYRGPRGSPLH
TRBV11-2,TRBJ2-7,ASSPDSGSFSYEQY
TRBV11-2,TRBJ2-5,ASSFWATQETQY
TRBV5-1,TRBJ1-6,ASSLARGGGDRSPLH
TRBV2,TRBJ2-1,ASRGGTTYSYNEQF
TRBV11-3,TRBJ2-1,ASSPTGTSGTEQF
TRBV5-4,TRBJ2-5,ASSFTSGETQY
TRBV13,TRBJ2-7,ASSHGNSGRVKGGEQY
TRBV19,TRBJ2-1,ASSIGQGSYNEQF
TRBV5-6,TRBJ2-1,ASSYPFGGAIDEQF
TRBV28,TRBJ2-4,ASSLPRGVAGGPLSSKNIQY
TRBV7-6,TRBJ2-1,ASSDGTSGYNEQF
TRBV2,TRBJ2-4,ASSTGQGGDIQY
TRBV4-3,TRBJ1-1,ASSLVREGTEAF
TRBV19,TRBJ1-2,ASTQRESNYGYT
TRBV30,TRBJ2-7,AWSVRAYEQY
TRBV5-1,TRBJ1-1,ASSLPGGGANTEAF
TRBV7-2,TRBJ2-3,ASSLVFATGDTQY
TRBV30,TRBJ2-1,AWSKPRLAGGTVDEQF
TRBV2,TRBJ2-5,ASNQQGIQETQY
TRBV19,TRBJ2-1,ASSPGGTSSYNEQF
TRBV27,TRBJ2-5,ASSLDRVGETQY
TRBV5-6,TRBJ2-3,ASSLQGAGTDTQY
TRBV11-3,TRBJ2-7,ASSLDGWTTEQY
TRBV19,TRBJ2-1,ASSIAGTSGRGEQF
TRBV7-2,TRBJ1-5,ASSLEEGRQPQH
TRBV11-2,TRBJ1-4,ASSLSGRSGEKLF
TRBV20-1,TRBJ2-7,SVGREY
TRBV28,TRBJ2-5,ASSYQAGGEQETQY
TRBV6-6,TRBJ1-5,ASSTGQNSNQPQH
TRBV11-3,TRBJ1-1,ASSLGGQANTEAF
TRBV9,TRBJ1-2,ASSADRADGYT
TRBV23-1,TRBJ1-1,ASSQQGAGNTEAF
TRBV11-3,TRBJ2-1,ASSLRGGGAVNEQF
TRBV30,TRBJ2-5,AWSVLAGGETQY
TRBV28,TRBJ1-2,ASKAGNYGYT
TRBV5-1,TRBJ1-1,ASRTGNTEAF
TRBV6-5,TRBJ2-2,ASSYGGGMAGELF
TRBV5-6,TRBJ1-2,ASSLEYTYF
TRBV5-1,TRBJ2-3,ASSSGTGQDTQY
TRBV20-1,TRBJ1-1,SAKSASEAF
TRBV10-3,TRBJ1-1,AISESGGGAEAF
TRBV6-5,TRBJ1-1,ASRHSGGRRTEAF
TRBV7-8,TRBJ2-2,ASSFRGRTTYTGELF
TRBV5-4,TRBJ1-1,ASSTGQEDTEAF
TRBV30,TRBJ2-1,AWRPFGGDFLLSYNEQF
TRBV2,TRBJ1-3,ASSPPYRGPGGGNTIY
TRBV5-1,TRBJ2-5,ASSLGTGQETQY
TRBV7-2,TRBJ2-5,ASSPEAGGETQY